Listed here is a single TCR beta chain. The sample comes from a study of T cell responses to AZD1222 COVID-19 vaccine. CDR3 size: 17 residues. Germline assignment: CDR1 SEHNR and CDR2 FQNEAQ (reference sequence). After removal of 5 bases from V and 2 bases from J, the junction contained 13 bases not matched to a gene. Produced via immunoSEQ multiplex PCR; TCRdb's table is partial and in-frame only. Of around 130,000 clones listed, approximately 90% were seen once; the top ten hold approximately 9.8%. This specimen consisted of peripheral blood, obtained 28 days after the second AZD1222 dose. This clonotype was obtained from an adult who received the AZD1222 COVID-19 vaccine. V and J are TRBV7-9 and TRBJ2-3; TRBD1 matches 7 bases. CDR3 nucleotide sequence: TGTGCCAGCAGCCTGATGGCAGGGGGTCCCCTCACAGATACGCAGTATTTT. It codes for CASSLMAGGPLTDTQYF.